This T cell receptor (beta chain) was captured in a study of T cells in Graves' hyperthyroidism and ophthalmopathy. This clonotype showed up just a few times. The TCR beta CDR3 regions underwent amplification using RNA transcripts as the source. The primer set for the first-round RT-PCR of the TCR CDR3 was HTBI. One entry per CDR3 protein results from TCRdb running MiXCR on the multiplex PCR reads. Among about 500,000 distinct CDR3 sequences listed, around 15% were seen once. The sample taken for sequencing was blood. This receptor was identified in a woman aged 18-30 years with Graves' hyperthyroidism.

The chain's CDR3 is CASSQRGTSSYNEQFF. The CDR3 nucleotides read TGTGCCAGCAGCCAAAGGGGGACTAGCAGTTACAATGAGCAGTTCTTC. The V and J genes are TRBV11-2 and TRBJ2-1, with 9 bases matching TRBD2. The CDR3 covers 16 residues. Germline V CDR1 and CDR2: SGHAT, FQNNGV. Germline trimming cut 5 bases from V and 4 bases from J; bases unmatched to any gene: 9. Filled out from reference TRBV11-2 and TRBJ2-1, the complete variable domain reads EAGVAQSPRYKIIEKRQSVAFWCNPISGHATLYWYQQILGQGPKLLIQFQNNGVVDDSQLPKDRFSAERLKGVDSTLKIQPAKLEDSAVYLCASSQRGTSSYNEQFFGPGTRLTVL.